The rows below give T cell receptor beta chains drawn from one sample of a study of cytomegalovirus exposure and HLA in healthy donors. Method: immunoSEQ multiplex PCR; TCRdb's copy keeps in-frame clones and lacks some. The profile shows 210,000 or so clones, 85% of them singletons. Sequenced: PBMCs. The receptor set was obtained from a girl aged 2-15 years in good health and CMV-seronegative. The CDR3 runs from the conserved cysteine through the conserved F or W. Each record gives: J gene, V gene, CDR3 length, clone size, D gene, CDR3 protein, CDR3 DNA. A D gene is named only where the DNA matches it firmly. Not all rows give a size; the values are once, few, many and, for expanded clones, a class.

j_call: TRBJ2-3; v_call: TRBV5-4; cdr3_length: 16; clone_size: once; d_call: TRBD2; cdr3_aa: CASSLARGGATDTQYF; cdr3_nt: TGTGCCAGCAGCTTGGCCCGCGGGGGGGCAACAGATACGCAGTATTTT
j_call: TRBJ2-1; v_call: TRBV18; cdr3_length: 17; clone_size: NA; d_call: TRBD2; cdr3_aa: CASSPPTSGRANNEQFF; cdr3_nt: TGTGCCAGCTCACCACCGACTAGCGGGAGGGCAAACAATGAGCAGTTCTTC
j_call: TRBJ2-3; v_call: TRBV12-5; cdr3_length: 19; clone_size: NA; d_call: TRBD1; cdr3_aa: CASGITGRIQGARTDTQYF; cdr3_nt: TGTGCTAGTGGTATCACTGGGAGGATCCAGGGGGCTCGCACAGATACGCAGTATTTT
j_call: TRBJ2-7; v_call: TRBV6-1; cdr3_length: 17; clone_size: NA; d_call: TRBD1; cdr3_aa: CASSEAKPGDRNYEQYF; cdr3_nt: TGTGCCAGCAGTGAAGCGAAGCCGGGGGACAGGAACTACGAGCAGTACTTC
j_call: TRBJ1-2; v_call: TRBV5-1; cdr3_length: 13; clone_size: NA; d_call: NA; cdr3_aa: CASSVGPGNGYTF; cdr3_nt: TGCGCCAGCAGTGTGGGGCCAGGGAACGGCTACACCTTC
j_call: TRBJ2-7; v_call: TRBV5-6; cdr3_length: 14; clone_size: NA; d_call: NA; cdr3_aa: CASSLGDSGYEQYF; cdr3_nt: TGTGCCAGCAGCTTGGGGGACAGCGGGTACGAGCAGTACTTC
j_call: TRBJ2-7; v_call: TRBV2; cdr3_length: 14; clone_size: NA; d_call: NA; cdr3_aa: CASSEQGSAYEQYF; cdr3_nt: TGTGCCAGCAGTGAACAGGGATCAGCCTACGAGCAGTACTTC
j_call: TRBJ2-5; v_call: TRBV2; cdr3_length: 19; clone_size: NA; d_call: TRBD2; cdr3_aa: CASSAPGLAGGRGQETQYF; cdr3_nt: TGTGCCAGCAGTGCTCCCGGACTAGCGGGGGGGCGGGGGCAAGAGACCCAGTACTTC
j_call: TRBJ2-2; v_call: TRBV6-6; cdr3_length: 16; clone_size: NA; d_call: TRBD2; cdr3_aa: CASSYHSGRDTGELFF; cdr3_nt: TGTGCCAGCAGTTATCATAGCGGGAGGGACACCGGGGAGCTGTTTTTT
j_call: TRBJ2-7; v_call: TRBV7-2; cdr3_length: 16; clone_size: NA; d_call: NA; cdr3_aa: CASSPTAGSFAYEQYF; cdr3_nt: TGTGCCAGCAGCCCTACTGCGGGTTCCTTCGCTTACGAGCAGTACTTC
j_call: TRBJ1-1; v_call: TRBV7-3; cdr3_length: 15; clone_size: NA; d_call: NA; cdr3_aa: CASSGTGRGNTEAFF; cdr3_nt: TGTGCCAGCAGCGGCACCGGGAGGGGGAACACTGAAGCTTTCTTT
j_call: TRBJ2-1; v_call: TRBV5-4; cdr3_length: 18; clone_size: NA; d_call: TRBD2; cdr3_aa: CASSLGGLAGRSYNEQFF; cdr3_nt: TGTGCCAGCAGCTTGGGGGGACTAGCGGGGCGCTCCTACAATGAGCAGTTCTTC
j_call: TRBJ2-3; v_call: TRBV5-8; cdr3_length: 15; clone_size: few; d_call: NA; cdr3_aa: CASSSGKLSTDTQYF; cdr3_nt: TGTGCCAGCAGCTCAGGGAAGCTAAGCACAGATACGCAGTATTTT
j_call: TRBJ1-1; v_call: TRBV7-3; cdr3_length: 14; clone_size: NA; d_call: NA; cdr3_aa: CASSLAEWNTEAFF; cdr3_nt: TGTGCCAGCAGCTTGGCGGAGTGGAACACTGAAGCTTTCTTT
j_call: TRBJ2-5; v_call: TRBV14; cdr3_length: 16; clone_size: once; d_call: NA; cdr3_aa: CASSQDRGAYQETQYF; cdr3_nt: TGTGCCAGCAGCCAAGATCGCGGGGCCTACCAAGAGACCCAGTACTTC